Many counts were recorded for the clone carrying this TCR beta chain. Its antigen is still unknown. TCR beta CDR3 regions were amplified from RNA. Researchers ran a first-round RT-PCR on the TCR CDR3 using the HTBI primer set. MiXCR was run by TCRdb on the multiplex PCR reads, yielding one entry per CDR3 protein. The sample contains about 530,000 distinct CDR3 sequences, about a sixth of which appear only once. CDR1 is MDHEN and CDR2 is SYDVKM in the germline V gene. V lost 8 bases, J lost 7 bases, and 12 bases stayed unmatched. CDR3 length: 14 amino acids. This entry is derived from a study of T cells in Graves' hyperthyroidism and ophthalmopathy. The study, taken as a whole, reports: Within blood appeared most thyroid clonotypes that had expanded above 0.001. Separating ophthalmopathy from stable hyperthyroidism was achieved by a 13 V-J model.

The specimen was blood. The genes are TRBV28 and TRBJ2-5, with 8 positions matching TRBD1. This TCR derives from a woman between 18 and 30 years old with Graves' ophthalmopathy. The DNA for the CDR3 is TGTGCCAGCGGACAGGGAGCCCTCTCCGGGACCCAGTACTTC. This codes for CASGQGALSGTQYF.